The 14 T cell receptor beta chains listed next were all sequenced from one sample in a study of T cell responses to AZD1222 COVID-19 vaccine. Using immunoSEQ multiplex PCR, the repertoire was profiled, and TCRdb retains in-frame clones only, with some absent. The sample records around 69,000 clones, 65% to 85% being singletons. The sequencing here drew on peripheral blood, taken on day 0 of AZD1222 vaccination. Receptors originate from an adult in good health.

This sequence joins TRBV6-5 and TRBJ2-7; D may be TRBD2 (6 bases). V lost 5 bases, J lost 5 bases, and 10 bases lay in between. In germline, CDR1 is MNHEY, CDR2 SVGAGI. This CDR3 is built from 12 residues. The CDR3 sequence: CASSRTGDEQYF. CDR3 in DNA: TGTGCCAGCAGTCGCACGGGGGACGAGCAGTACTTC.

This clone came up once. This chain joins TRBV7-9 and TRBJ1-3; D perhaps matches TRBD1 (5 bases). CDR3 length equals 14 residues. Trimming left V 7 bases short and J 0 bases short, with 10 bases between. Per the germline V gene, CDR1 is SEHNR and CDR2 is FQNEAQ (reference sequence). The CDR3 coding sequence is TGTGCCAGCACCCGGACAAGCTCTGGAAACACCATATATTTT. Translated: CASTRTSSGNTIYF. Full variable domain (remainder filled in from reference TRBV7-9 and TRBJ1-3): DTGVSQNPRHKITKRGQNVTFRCDPISEHNRLYWYRQTLGQGPEFLTYFQNEAQLEKSRLLSDRFSAERPKGSFSTLEIQRTEQGDSAMYLCASTRTSSGNTIYFGEGSWLTVV.

The chain is built from TRBV6-1 and TRBJ2-6; D is perhaps TRBD2 (5 bases). Germline V gene sequence: CDR1 MNHNS, CDR2 SASEGT. The CDR3 consists of 16 residues. V shed 0 bases and J shed 2 bases, with 8 bases lying between them. DNA of the CDR3: TGTGCCAGCAGTGAAGCGCACGGGACTGGGGCCAACGTCCTGACTTTC. Amino acids: CASSEAHGTGANVLTF.

The chain's CDR3 is CASSAPGGQETQYF. Here the CDR3 DNA reads TGTGCCAGCAGCGCCCCAGGGGGCCAAGAGACCCAGTACTTC. V and J are TRBV7-8 and TRBJ2-5; TRBD1 matches 7 bases. The trim removed 5 bases at V and 1 base at J, leaving 4 bases unmatched. The germline CDR1 and CDR2 sequences are SGHVS and FQNEAQ. The length of the CDR3 is 14 residues.

V and J are TRBV6-5 and TRBJ1-1, with D unclear. Trimming removed 0 bases from V and 6 bases from J, with 14 bases in between. Germline-derived CDR1 and CDR2 are MNHEY and SVGAGI. CDR3 size: 15 residues. The DNA for the CDR3 is TGTGCCAGCAGTTACTCCCTTGGTCCGGGGTCTGAAGCTTTCTTT. Translated: CASSYSLGPGSEAFF.

The V call is TRBV2, the J call TRBJ1-1; D is possibly TRBD1 (5 bases). The CDR3 sequence is 16 residues long. V lost 7 bases to trimming and J lost 3 bases, with 21 bases between them. CDR1 is SNHLY, CDR2 FYNNEI, per germline. The chain's CDR3 is CASIYLGALGHTEAFF. The CDR3 DNA reads as TGTGCCAGCATTTATTTAGGGGCGTTAGGTCACACTGAAGCTTTCTTT.

The V call is TRBV5-1, the J call TRBJ2-7; TRBD1 agrees at 7 bases. This CDR3 region has 13 residues. Germline CDR1 reads SGHRS; CDR2 reads YFSETQ. The V and J ends lost 4 bases and 2 bases, in that order; junction bases with no gene match: 3. The CDR3 sequence: CASSTGTAYEQYF. The CDR3 DNA follows: TGCGCCAGCAGCACGGGGACAGCCTACGAGCAGTACTTC.

This clone is judged medium-sized. This chain links TRBV10-2 with TRBJ2-4, with 14 bases aligning to TRBD2. This CDR3 is built from 16 residues. V was clipped by 5 bases and J by 6 bases; unmatched bases: 6. Per the germline V gene, CDR1 is WSHSY and CDR2 is SAAADI. CDR3 sequence: CASSRTSGGRINIQYF. CDR3 sequence (DNA): TGCGCCAGCAGTAGGACTAGCGGGGGGCGAATAAACATTCAGTACTTC.

CDR3 amino acids: CASRRLALGYEQYF. The CDR3 region has the DNA TGTGCCAGCAGGAGACTAGCGCTAGGCTACGAGCAGTACTTC. This rearrangement joins TRBV27 to TRBJ2-7, with 8 bases aligning to TRBD2. V shed 6 bases and J 3 bases; nucleotides not matched to a gene: 7. The germline V gene has CDR1 MNHEY and CDR2 SMNVEV (reference sequence). The CDR3 runs to 14 residues.

The chain couples TRBV7-2 to TRBJ1-2; 8 bases are shared with TRBD1. Germline V lookup: CDR1 SGHTA, CDR2 FQGNSA. The junction had 13 bases not matched to a gene; V was cut back by 5 bases and J by 5 bases. The CDR3 runs to 16 residues. The CDR3 nucleotides read TGTGCCAGCAGCACCGATTTAGGACAGGGAGAATATGGCTACACCTTC. Amino acid sequence: CASSTDLGQGEYGYTF.

This sequence joins TRBV7-2 and TRBJ2-1, with 10 bases aligning to TRBD2. The CDR3 is made up of 14 amino acids. CDR1 is SGHTA, CDR2 FQGNSA, per germline. V lost 6 bases, J lost 6 bases, and 5 bases stayed unmatched. Here the CDR3 DNA reads TGTGCCAGCAGGGGGCTAGCGGGGGCCAATGAGCAGTTCTTC. This translates into CASRGLAGANEQFF. The full variable domain, with the rest looked up from reference TRBV7-2 and TRBJ2-1, is GAGVSQSPSNKVTEKGKDVELRCDPISGHTALYWYRQSLGQGLEFLIYFQGNSAPDKSGLPSDRFSAERTGGSVSTLTIQRTQQEDSAVYLCASRGLAGANEQFFGPGTRLTVL.

The gene calls are TRBV19 and TRBJ1-3, with 7 bases fitting TRBD1. V gave up 6 bases and J gave up 4 bases; unmatched junction bases: 9. CDR1 LNHDA and CDR2 SQIVND come from the germline V gene (reference sequence). The CDR3 has 15 residues. CDR3 in DNA: TGTGCCAGTAGATCCGACAGGGCCCCCGGAAACACCATATATTTT. Its protein is CASRSDRAPGNTIYF. Full variable domain (remainder filled in from reference TRBV19 and TRBJ1-3): DGGITQSPKYLFRKEGQNVTLSCEQNLNHDAMYWYRQDPGQGLRLIYYSQIVNDFQKGDIAEGYSVSREKKESFPLTVTSAQKNPTAFYLCASRSDRAPGNTIYFGEGSWLTVV.

The CDR3 coding sequence is TGCGCCAGCAGCCAAGACAGGGTTACTTCACACACTGAAGCTTTCTTT. The encoded protein is CASSQDRVTSHTEAFF. The chain links TRBV4-3 to TRBJ1-1; perhaps TRBD1 as D (5 bases). V was trimmed by 0 bases and J by 3 bases, leaving 14 bases between them. Germline V gene sequence: CDR1 LGHNA, CDR2 YSLEER. The CDR3 is made up of 16 amino acids.

The rearrangement links TRBV6-2 or TRBV6-3 to TRBJ1-5; D not resolved. Trimming cost V 2 bases and J 4 bases, with 6 bases left between them. Germline V CDR1 and CDR2: MNHEY, SVGEGT. The CDR3 has 13 residues. CDR3 nucleotide sequence: TGTGCCAGCAGTTACGAGGGAAATCAGCCCCAGCATTTT. Translated, it gives CASSYEGNQPQHF.